This paragraph covers one T cell receptor beta chain sequence. This entry is derived from a study of blood T cell repertoires in COVID-19. Overall study: Nucleic acid was either cDNA or gDNA, and it came from T cells, B-cell-depleted T cells, or PBMCs.

Sequenced by immunoSEQ multiplex PCR; TCRdb stores in-frame clones only, minus some. The table has tens of thousands of clones, more than 90% seen once. This clonotype originated in a man aged 55 to 70 with acute or convalescent COVID-19. Input material: peripheral blood.

The CDR3 region is CAWNRGQGQTEAFF. As DNA, the CDR3 is TGTGCCTGGAACAGGGGGCAGGGACAAACTGAAGCTTTCTTT. The chain employs TRBV30 and TRBJ1-1; TRBD1 agrees at 9 bases. Unmatched junction bases numbered 8, after V lost 4 bases and J lost 5 bases. This CDR3 has 14 residues. Germline loops: CDR1 GTSNPN, CDR2 SVGIG (reference sequence). Combining the CDR3 with reference TRBV30 and TRBJ1-1 gives the whole variable domain SQTIHQWPATLVQPVGSPLSLECTVEGTSNPNLYWYRQAAGRGLQLLFYSVGIGQISSEVPQNLSASRPQDRQFILSSKKLLLSDSGFYLCAWNRGQGQTEAFFGQGTRLTVV.